This record concerns one TCR beta chain sequence. What it binds is unknown. TCRdb processed the RT-PCR reads anew with MiXCR; each CDR3 protein has one entry. The table lists more than 700,000 distinct CDR3 sequences, approximately 21% of them singletons. The source of the sample is a study of response to subunit inactivated influenza vaccine. General study results and limits: The authors suggested that few new T cells are recruited per seasonal influenza vaccination.

The material sequenced was PBMCs from blood, taken 4 to 6 days after vaccination. This sequence originates from a man over 45 who received an inactivated influenza vaccine.

The CDR3 is CASRQQGTSYEQYF. The CDR3 DNA reads TGTGCCAGCAGACAACAGGGGACCTCCTACGAGCAGTACTTC. The chain uses TRBV12-3 or TRBV12-4 and TRBJ2-7; 7 bases are shared with TRBD1. V was pared by 6 bases and J by 0 bases, with 5 bases of the junction left unmatched. The CDR3 loop spans 14 amino acids.